This TCR beta chain came from a study of tumor-infiltrating lymphocytes in primary liver carcinoma. The germline CDR1 and CDR2 sequences are SGHDT and YYEEEE. With 2 bases clipped from V and 1 base from J, the junction kept 17 bases outside the gene matches. The CDR3 sequence is 20 residues long. It was from approximately 22-30 mg of unsorted bulk tissue that RNA and DNA were co-extracted. TCR beta cDNA was prepared out of about 510 ng total RNA by means of a constant-region primer. Slightly modified ARM-PCR with three nested multiplex PCR rounds yielded TCR beta libraries. The first two PCR rounds used TRBV1-TRBV30 forward primers with a C-beta reverse primer, 10 cycles each. TCRdb reprocessed the multiplex PCR reads with MiXCR, giving one entry per CDR3 protein. The table records more than 85,000 distinct CDR3 sequences, about four fifths of them present only once.

Sequencing was carried out using liver tumor tissue from sampling region 3. As to subset: tumor region T3, left-lateral pole. This sequence originates from a man aged 40-49 years with primary liver carcinoma and hepatitis B virus infection. J is TRBJ2-2 and V is TRBV5-6; 7 bases match TRBD2. CDR3 DNA sequence: TGTGCCAGCAGCTTAGCAATCAGTGGCGGGAGCCATATGAACACCGGGGAGCTGTTTTTT. This encodes CASSLAISGGSHMNTGELFF.